This entry is about one T cell receptor beta chain. Its specificity is unknown. This entry belongs to a study of T cell repertoires in cytomegalovirus infection. At the level of the study: It can be stated that public TCR beta signatures indicated CMV infection as well as a matching HLA type.

Germline CDR1 and CDR2: LNHDA and SQIVND (reference sequence). V was pared by 2 bases and J by 4 bases, with 24 bases between. This CDR3 is 19 amino acids long. Notes on the study in general: Dominating the ex vivo response were HLA-C-restricted CMV-specific TCR beta clonotypes. Carriers of CMV plus the relevant HLA were identified by cumulative public TCR beta family frequency.

One entry per CDR3 protein results from TCRdb running MiXCR on the reads. The data contain about 740,000 distinct CDR3 sequences, approximately 34% of them singletons. The rearrangement links TRBV19 to TRBJ2-1, with a tentative D call TRBD2 (7 bases). This TCR was sampled from a human donor in good health (CMV status not recorded). Some clones in this sample may be carry-over from other donors' samples. Sequencing used PBMCs. CDR3 sequence: CASSIPPQEAGDTYNEQFF. The CDR3 coding sequence is TGTGCCAGTAGTATACCCCCCCAGGAGGCGGGGGACACTTACAATGAGCAGTTCTTC.